These 7 T cell receptor beta chains were all obtained from the same sample, sequenced in a study of cytomegalovirus exposure and HLA in healthy donors. PCR was performed using 60 Vbeta and 13 Jbeta primers. Repertoires were generated with immunoSEQ multiplex PCR, while TCRdb's copy carries only in-frame clones and drops some. This table has 85,000 to 100,000 clones, about four fifths appearing once. The sequenced material came from PBMCs. Source of these receptors: a male donor in good health and CMV-seropositive.

The chain recombines TRBV27 with TRBJ2-3; D unresolved. The CDR3 is 12 amino acids. Germline V gives CDR1 MNHEY, CDR2 SMNVEV (reference sequence). The germline V and J ends were trimmed by 4 bases and 2 bases, with 4 bases remaining between them. The CDR3 DNA reads TGTGCCAGCAGTTCCTACACAGATACGCAGTATTTT. It is translated as CASSSYTDTQYF.

This chain joins TRBV6-5 and TRBJ1-2; D is possibly TRBD1 (6 bases). The germline V gene has CDR1 MNHEY and CDR2 SVGAGI. Trimming cost V 0 bases and J 5 bases, with 10 bases left between them. This CDR3 is 14 amino acids long. CDR3 sequence reads: CASSYSTGIYGYTF. CDR3 DNA sequence: TGTGCCAGCAGTTACTCAACAGGGATTTATGGCTACACCTTC.

The chain joins TRBV5-6 to TRBJ2-7, with D tentatively TRBD2 (6 bases). Germline CDR1 is SGHDT and CDR2 is YYEEEE. Trimming removed 1 base from V and 8 bases from J, with 16 bases in between. The CDR3 is 14 residues long. CDR3 in amino acids: CASSLQGGPTKQYF. DNA of the CDR3: TGTGCCAGCAGCTTGCAGGGAGGCCCTACGAAGCAGTACTTC.

Here the CDR3 reads CASSLWGGSGEKLFF. The CDR3 nucleotides are TGCGCCAGCAGCCTTTGGGGGGGCTCGGGTGAAAAACTGTTTTTT. This rearrangement joins TRBV5-1 to TRBJ1-4; tentative D call: TRBD1 (6 bases). There are 15 residues in the CDR3. CDR1 SGHRS and CDR2 YFSETQ come from the germline V gene. V was clipped by 4 bases and J by 7 bases, with 17 bases between them.

The chain is built from TRBV11-2 and TRBJ2-2; no reliable D call. CDR1 is SGHAT and CDR2 is FQNNGV in the germline V gene. Trimming pared 2 bases from V and 3 bases from J, leaving 4 bases between. This CDR3 has 13 amino acids. DNA of the CDR3: TGTGCCAGCAGCTTACCCGACACCGGGGAGCTGTTTTTT. It codes for CASSLPDTGELFF.

This clone was recorded a few times. V is TRBV5-1 and J is TRBJ2-5, with D hard to call. The DNA end is more similar to TRBJ2-7, so the J call may be wrong. This CDR3 has 11 residues. Germline-derived CDR1 and CDR2 are SGHRS and YFSETQ. CDR3 DNA sequence: TGCGCCAGCAGCTCCTCCTACGAGCAGTACTTC. Translation gives CASSSSYEQYF.

The chain employs TRBV5-8 and TRBJ2-4, with D tentatively TRBD1 (5 bases). V was clipped by 0 bases and J by 6 bases, with 10 bases between them. Germline loops: CDR1 SGHTS, CDR2 YDEGEE. The CDR3 totals 14 residues. This CDR3 is CASSLVQGGNIQYF. The DNA for the CDR3 is TGTGCCAGCAGCTTGGTTCAGGGTGGAAACATTCAGTACTTC.